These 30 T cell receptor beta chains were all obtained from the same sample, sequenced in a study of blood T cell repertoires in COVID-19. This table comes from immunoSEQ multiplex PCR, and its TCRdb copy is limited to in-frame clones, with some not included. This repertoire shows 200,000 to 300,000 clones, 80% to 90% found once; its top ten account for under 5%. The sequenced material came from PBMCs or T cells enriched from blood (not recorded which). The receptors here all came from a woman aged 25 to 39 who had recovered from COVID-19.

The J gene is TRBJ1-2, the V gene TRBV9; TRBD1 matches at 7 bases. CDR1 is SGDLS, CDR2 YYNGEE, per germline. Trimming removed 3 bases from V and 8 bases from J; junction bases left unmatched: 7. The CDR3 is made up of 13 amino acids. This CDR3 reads CASSGWGTEGYTF. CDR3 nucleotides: TGTGCCAGCAGCGGATGGGGGACAGAAGGCTACACCTTC. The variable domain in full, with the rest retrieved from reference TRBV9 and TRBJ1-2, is DSGVTQTPKHLITATGQRVTLRCSPRSGDLSVYWYQQSLDQGLQFLIQYYNGEERAKGNILERFSAQQFPDLHSELNLSSLELGDSALYFCASSGWGTEGYTFGSGTRLTVV.

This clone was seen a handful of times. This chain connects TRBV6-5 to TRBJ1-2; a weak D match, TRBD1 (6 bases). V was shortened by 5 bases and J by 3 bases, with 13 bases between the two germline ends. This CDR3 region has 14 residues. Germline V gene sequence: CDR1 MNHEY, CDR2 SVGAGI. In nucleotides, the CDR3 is TGTGCCAGCAGTCGTGACAGGACCGACTATGGCTACACCTTC. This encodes CASSRDRTDYGYTF.

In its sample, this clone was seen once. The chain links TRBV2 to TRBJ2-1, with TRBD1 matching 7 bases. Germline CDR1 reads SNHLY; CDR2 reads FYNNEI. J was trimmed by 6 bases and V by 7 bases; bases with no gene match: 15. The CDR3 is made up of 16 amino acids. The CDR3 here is CASISLGDRVGNEQFF. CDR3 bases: TGTGCCAGCATCTCTCTTGGCGACAGGGTAGGCAATGAGCAGTTCTTC. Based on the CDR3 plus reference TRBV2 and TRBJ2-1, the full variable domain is EPEVTQTPSHQVTQMGQEVILRCVPISNHLYFYWYRQILGQKVEFLVSFYNNEISEKSEIFDDQFSVERPDGSNFTLKIRSTKLEDSAMYFCASISLGDRVGNEQFFGPGTRLTVL.

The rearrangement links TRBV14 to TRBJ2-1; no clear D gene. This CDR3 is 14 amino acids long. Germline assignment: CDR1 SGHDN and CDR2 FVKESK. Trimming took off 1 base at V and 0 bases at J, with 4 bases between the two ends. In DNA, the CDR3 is TGTGCCAGCAGCCAAGCCTCCTCCTACAATGAGCAGTTCTTC. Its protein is CASSQASSYNEQFF.

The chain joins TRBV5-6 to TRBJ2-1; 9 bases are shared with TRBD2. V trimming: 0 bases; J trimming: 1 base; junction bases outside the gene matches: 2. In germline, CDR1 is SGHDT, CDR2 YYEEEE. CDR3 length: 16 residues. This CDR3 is CASSLGLADSYNEQFF. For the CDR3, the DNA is TGTGCCAGCAGCTTGGGACTAGCGGATTCCTACAATGAGCAGTTCTTC. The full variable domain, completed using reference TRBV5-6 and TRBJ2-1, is DAGVTQSPTHLIKTRGQQVTLRCSPKSGHDTVSWYQQALGQGPQFIFQYYEEEERQRGNFPDRFSGHQFPNYSSELNVNALLLGDSALYLCASSLGLADSYNEQFFGPGTRLTVL.

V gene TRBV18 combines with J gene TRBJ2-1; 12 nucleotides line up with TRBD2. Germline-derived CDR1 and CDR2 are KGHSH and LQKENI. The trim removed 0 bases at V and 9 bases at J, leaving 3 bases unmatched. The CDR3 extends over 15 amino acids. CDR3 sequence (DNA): TGTGCCAGCTCACCACCGGTGACTAGCGGGAGTGAGCAGTTCTTC. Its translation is CASSPPVTSGSEQFF.

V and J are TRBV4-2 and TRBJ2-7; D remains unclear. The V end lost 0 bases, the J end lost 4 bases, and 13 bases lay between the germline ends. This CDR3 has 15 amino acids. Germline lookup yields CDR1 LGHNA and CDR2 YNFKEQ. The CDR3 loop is CASSQDPQTSYEQYF. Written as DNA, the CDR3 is TGTGCCAGCAGCCAAGACCCCCAAACGAGTTACGAGCAGTACTTC.

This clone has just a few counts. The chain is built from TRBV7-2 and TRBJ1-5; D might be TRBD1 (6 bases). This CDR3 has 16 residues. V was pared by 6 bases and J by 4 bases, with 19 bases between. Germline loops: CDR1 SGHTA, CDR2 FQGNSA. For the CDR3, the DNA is TGTGCCAGCAGTCGCGGGGGCTCACCCTTAAATCAGCCCCAGCATTTT. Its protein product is CASSRGGSPLNQPQHF.

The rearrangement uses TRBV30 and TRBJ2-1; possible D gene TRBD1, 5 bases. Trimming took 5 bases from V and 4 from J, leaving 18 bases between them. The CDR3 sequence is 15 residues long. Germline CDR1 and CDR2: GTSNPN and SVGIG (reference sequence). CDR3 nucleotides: TGTGCCTGGGTCCATACAGGACACTCGTACAATGAGCAGTTCTTC. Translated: CAWVHTGHSYNEQFF.

The CDR3 nucleotides read TGTGCCAGCAGCTCCCAGTTCGACAGGGGATTGGCAAGCTCTGGAAACACCATATATTTT. Its translation is CASSSQFDRGLASSGNTIYF. The chain recombines TRBV13 with TRBJ1-3; TRBD1 matches at 8 bases. After removal of 4 bases from V and 0 bases from J, the junction contained 17 bases not matched to a gene. The length of the CDR3 is 20 residues. The germline V gene has CDR1 PRHDT and CDR2 FYEKMQ (reference sequence). Variable domain in full (rest from reference TRBV13 and TRBJ1-3): AAGVIQSPRHLIKEKRETATLKCYPIPRHDTVYWYQQGPGQDPQFLISFYEKMQSDKGSIPDRFSAQQFSDYHSELNMSSLELGDSALYFCASSSQFDRGLASSGNTIYFGEGSWLTVV.

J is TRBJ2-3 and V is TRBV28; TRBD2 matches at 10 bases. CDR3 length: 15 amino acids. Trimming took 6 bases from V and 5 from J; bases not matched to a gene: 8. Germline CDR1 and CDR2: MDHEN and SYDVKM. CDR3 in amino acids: CASSSAGGREDTQYF. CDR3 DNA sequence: TGTGCCAGCAGCTCAGCGGGAGGGCGGGAAGATACGCAGTATTTT.

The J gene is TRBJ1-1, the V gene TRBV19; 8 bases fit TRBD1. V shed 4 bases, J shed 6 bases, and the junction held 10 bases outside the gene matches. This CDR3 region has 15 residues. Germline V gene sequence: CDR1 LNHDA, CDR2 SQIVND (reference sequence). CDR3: CASSRRTGLGAEAFF. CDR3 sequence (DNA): TGTGCCAGTAGTAGACGGACAGGGCTGGGAGCTGAAGCTTTCTTT.

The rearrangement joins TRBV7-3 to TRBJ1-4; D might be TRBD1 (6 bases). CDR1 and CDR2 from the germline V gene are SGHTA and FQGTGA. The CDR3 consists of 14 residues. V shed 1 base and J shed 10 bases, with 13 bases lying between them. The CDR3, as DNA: TGTGCCAGCAGCTTAAGAGGGGGAAGAGGAAAACTGTTTTTT. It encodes CASSLRGGRGKLFF.

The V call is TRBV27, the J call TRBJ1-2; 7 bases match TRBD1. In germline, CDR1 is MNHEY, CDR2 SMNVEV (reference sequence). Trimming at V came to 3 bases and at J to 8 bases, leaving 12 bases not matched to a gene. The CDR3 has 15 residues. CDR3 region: CASSFKWDSTHGYTF. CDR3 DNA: TGTGCCAGCAGTTTTAAATGGGACAGCACGCACGGCTACACCTTC.

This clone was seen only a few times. Here the CDR3 DNA reads TGTGCCAGCTCACCTGCCGGGACAGGGGGCGCCGGTGCCTATGGCTACACCTTC. It specifies CASSPAGTGGAGAYGYTF. J is TRBJ1-2 and V is TRBV18; 12 bases map to TRBD1. CDR1 KGHSH and CDR2 LQKENI come from the germline V gene. The CDR3 is 18 amino acids. With V trimmed by 3 bases and J by 4 bases, 12 bases remained unmatched.

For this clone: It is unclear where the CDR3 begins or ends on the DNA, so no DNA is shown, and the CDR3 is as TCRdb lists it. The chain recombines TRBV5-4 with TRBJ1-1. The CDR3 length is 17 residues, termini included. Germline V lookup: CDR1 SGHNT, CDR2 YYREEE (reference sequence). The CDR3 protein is CASSPHSLHQRNTEAFF.

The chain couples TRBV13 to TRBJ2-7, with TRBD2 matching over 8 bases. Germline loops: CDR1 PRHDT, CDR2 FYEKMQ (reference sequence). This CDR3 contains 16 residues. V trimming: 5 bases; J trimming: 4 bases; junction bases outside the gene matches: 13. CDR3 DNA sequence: TGTGCCAGCAGCCGCGGGGGGAGCGGGAGAGGGTACGAGCAGTACTTC. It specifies CASSRGGSGRGYEQYF.

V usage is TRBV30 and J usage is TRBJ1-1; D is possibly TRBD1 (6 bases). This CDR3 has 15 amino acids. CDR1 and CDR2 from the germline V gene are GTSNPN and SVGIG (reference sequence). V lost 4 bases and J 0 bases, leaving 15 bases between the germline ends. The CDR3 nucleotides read TGTGCCTGGACGAGGGGGGGCAGTGTGAACACTGAAGCTTTCTTT. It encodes CAWTRGGSVNTEAFF.

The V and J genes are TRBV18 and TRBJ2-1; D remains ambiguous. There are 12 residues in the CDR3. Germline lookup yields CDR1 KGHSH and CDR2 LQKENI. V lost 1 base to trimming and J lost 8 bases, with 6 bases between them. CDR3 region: CASSPRAHEQFF. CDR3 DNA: TGTGCCAGCTCACCACGGGCACATGAGCAGTTCTTC.

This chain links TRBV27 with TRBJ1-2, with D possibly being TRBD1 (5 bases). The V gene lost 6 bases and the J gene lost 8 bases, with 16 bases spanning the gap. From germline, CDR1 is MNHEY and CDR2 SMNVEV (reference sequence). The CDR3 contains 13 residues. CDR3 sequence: CASRPSGLNGYTF. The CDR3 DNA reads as TGTGCCAGCAGGCCTTCAGGGCTGAACGGCTACACCTTC.

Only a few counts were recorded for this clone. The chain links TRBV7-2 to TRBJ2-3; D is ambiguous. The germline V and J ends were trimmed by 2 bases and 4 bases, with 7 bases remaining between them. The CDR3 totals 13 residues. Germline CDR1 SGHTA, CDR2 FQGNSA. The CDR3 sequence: CASSLQAPDTQYF. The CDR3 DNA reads TGTGCCAGCAGCTTACAAGCACCAGATACGCAGTATTTT.

CDR3 in amino acids: CASIEGQGSNQPQHF. CDR3 DNA: TGTGCCAGCATTGAGGGACAGGGTAGCAATCAGCCCCAGCATTTT. V and J are TRBV28 and TRBJ1-5; 9 bases align to TRBD1. The germline gives CDR1 MDHEN, CDR2 SYDVKM. J was trimmed by 0 bases and V by 7 bases; bases with no gene match: 4. This CDR3 spans 15 amino acids.

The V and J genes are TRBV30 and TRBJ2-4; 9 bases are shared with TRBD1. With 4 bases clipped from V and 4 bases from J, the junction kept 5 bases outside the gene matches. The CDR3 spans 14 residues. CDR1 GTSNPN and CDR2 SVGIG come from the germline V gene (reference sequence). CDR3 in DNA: TGTGCCTGGACCCCCGGGACAGGGAAAAACATTCAGTACTTC. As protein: CAWTPGTGKNIQYF.

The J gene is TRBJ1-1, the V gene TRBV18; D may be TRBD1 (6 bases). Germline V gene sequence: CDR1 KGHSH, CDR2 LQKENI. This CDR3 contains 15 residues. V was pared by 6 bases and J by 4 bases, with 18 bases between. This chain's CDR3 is CASSHRDSRSTEAFF. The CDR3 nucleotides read TGTGCCAGCTCTCACAGGGATTCGCGGAGCACTGAAGCTTTCTTT.

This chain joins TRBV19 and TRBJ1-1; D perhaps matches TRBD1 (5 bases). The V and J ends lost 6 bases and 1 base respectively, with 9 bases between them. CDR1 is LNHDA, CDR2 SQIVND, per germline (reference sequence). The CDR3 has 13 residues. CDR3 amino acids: CASRAQGNTEAFF. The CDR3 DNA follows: TGTGCCAGTAGGGCCCAGGGGAACACTGAAGCTTTCTTT.

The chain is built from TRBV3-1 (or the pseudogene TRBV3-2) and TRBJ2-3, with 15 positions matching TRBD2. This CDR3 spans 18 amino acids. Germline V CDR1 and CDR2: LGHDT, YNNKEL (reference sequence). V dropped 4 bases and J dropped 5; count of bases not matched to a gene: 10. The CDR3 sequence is CASSLPPGLAGGGDTQYF. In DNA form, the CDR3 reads TGTGCCAGCAGCCTTCCGCCGGGACTAGCGGGAGGTGGAGATACGCAGTATTTT.

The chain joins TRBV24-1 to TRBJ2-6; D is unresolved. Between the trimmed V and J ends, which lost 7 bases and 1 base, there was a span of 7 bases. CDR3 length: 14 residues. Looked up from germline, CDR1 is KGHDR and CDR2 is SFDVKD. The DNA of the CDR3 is TGTGCCACCAGCCCCGGGTCTGGGGCCAACGTCCTGACTTTC. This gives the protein CATSPGSGANVLTF.

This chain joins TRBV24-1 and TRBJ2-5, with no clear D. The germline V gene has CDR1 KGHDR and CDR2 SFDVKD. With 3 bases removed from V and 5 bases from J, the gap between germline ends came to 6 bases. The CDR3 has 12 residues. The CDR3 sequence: CATSDPGETQYF. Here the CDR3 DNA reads TGTGCCACCAGTGATCCCGGGGAGACCCAGTACTTC.

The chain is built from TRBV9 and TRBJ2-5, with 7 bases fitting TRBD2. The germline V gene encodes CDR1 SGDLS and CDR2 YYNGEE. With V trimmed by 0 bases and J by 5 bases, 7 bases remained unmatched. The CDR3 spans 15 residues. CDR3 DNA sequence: TGTGCCAGCAGCGTAGAAGGACTAGGGTTGGAGACCCAGTACTTC. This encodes CASSVEGLGLETQYF.

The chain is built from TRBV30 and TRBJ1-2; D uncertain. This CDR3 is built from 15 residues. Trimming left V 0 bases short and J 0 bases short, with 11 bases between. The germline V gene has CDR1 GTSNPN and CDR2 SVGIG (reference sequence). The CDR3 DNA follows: TGTGCCTGGAGTGTATTATCTTTGTCTAACTATGGCTACACCTTC. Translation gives CAWSVLSLSNYGYTF.